The next 12 T cell receptor beta chains were all read from a single sample in a study of identical twins. TCRdb redid the calling of the 5' RACE reads with MiXCR, one entry per CDR3 protein. The repertoire has around 340,000 distinct CDR3 sequences, roughly 12% of them found once; the top ten carry about 7%. The same specimen was also included in a second study, on yellow fever vaccine responses in identical twins.

The specimen was CD8+ T cells sorted from blood. The receptors stem from a woman aged 18 to 35 in good health.

The genes are TRBV10-1 and TRBJ2-1, with D tentatively TRBD1 (5 bases). This CDR3 spans 14 amino acids. V was cut by 6 bases and J by 3 bases, with 12 bases left in between. CDR1 and CDR2 from the germline V gene are WNHNN and SYGVQD (reference sequence). As DNA, the CDR3 is TGCGCCAGCAGCGACGCAGGGCTCTACAATGAGCAGTTCTTC. As protein: CASSDAGLYNEQFF.

This clonotype was recorded many times. CDR3: CASSFGQNYEQYF. The CDR3 DNA reads TGCGCCAGCAGCTTCGGACAGAACTACGAGCAGTACTTC. The chain recombines TRBV5-1 with TRBJ2-7; perhaps TRBD1 as D (6 bases). With 2 bases removed from V and 3 bases from J, the gap between germline ends came to 9 bases. CDR3 size: 13 residues. Germline CDR1 and CDR2: SGHRS and YFSETQ.

This clonotype was seen only a few times. The chain joins TRBV13 to TRBJ2-1; 10 nucleotides match TRBD2. V shed 5 bases and J 12 bases; nucleotides not matched to a gene: 19. The germline CDR1 and CDR2 sequences are PRHDT and FYEKMQ (reference sequence). The CDR3 has 17 amino acids. The CDR3 DNA reads TGTGCCAGCAGCCTAGAAAGGAGCGGGGGGGCCTGGGACGGGCAGTTCTTC. Its translation: CASSLERSGGAWDGQFF.

The V gene is TRBV2, the J gene TRBJ1-5; D is uncertain. This CDR3 is 15 amino acids long. CDR1 and CDR2 from the germline V gene are SNHLY and FYNNEI. The germline V and J ends were trimmed by 10 bases and 0 bases, with 16 bases remaining between them. The CDR3 DNA is TGTGCCACAAGCCCGACGGATTATAGCAATCAGCCCCAGCATTTT. The encoded protein is CATSPTDYSNQPQHF.

In its sample, this clonotype was seen a few times. The rearrangement links TRBV5-6 to TRBJ2-5; weak D call: TRBD1 (6 bases). The CDR3 covers 14 residues. The germline CDR1 and CDR2 sequences are SGHDT and YYEEEE. Trimming pared 3 bases from V and 2 bases from J, leaving 11 bases between. CDR3 protein: CASSWTAGQETQYF. Here the CDR3 DNA reads TGTGCCAGCAGCTGGACAGCCGGGCAAGAGACCCAGTACTTC.

This clonotype was counted a few times. The rearrangement links TRBV20-1 to TRBJ2-5; 8 bases map to TRBD2. V lost 7 bases to trimming and J lost 5 bases; unmatched junction nucleotides: 6. The length of the CDR3 is 12 residues. From germline, CDR1 is DFQATT and CDR2 SNEGSKA (reference sequence). CDR3 sequence reads: CSVAGSGETQYF. CDR3 DNA: TGCAGTGTAGCGGGGTCGGGGGAGACCCAGTACTTC.

This clonotype was seen more than once but under ten times. J is TRBJ2-3 and V is TRBV6-1; unclear D gene. The length of the CDR3 is 13 residues. CDR1 is MNHNS, CDR2 SASEGT, per germline. Trimming left V 6 bases short and J 5 bases short, with 12 bases between. CDR3: CASSRGRLDTQYF. The CDR3 nucleotides are TGTGCCAGCAGCCGAGGCCGGTTAGATACGCAGTATTTT.

This clonotype occurred a few times. The rearrangement uses TRBV5-4 and TRBJ2-7; 9 positions agree with TRBD1. Trimming at V came to 0 bases and at J to 6 bases, leaving 13 bases not matched to a gene. The germline V gene has CDR1 SGHNT and CDR2 YYREEE (reference sequence). The length of the CDR3 is 17 residues. The CDR3 here is CASSLDPSPGQGSEQYV. The DNA for the CDR3 is TGTGCCAGCAGCTTGGATCCTTCACCGGGACAGGGCTCCGAGCAGTACGTC.

Only a few counts were recorded for this clonotype. V usage is TRBV4-1 and J usage is TRBJ2-1; possibly TRBD2 for D (5 bases). V lost 0 bases and J lost 10, with 7 bases in between. The CDR3 is 12 amino acids. CDR1 is MGHRA, CDR2 YSYEKL, per germline. CDR3 region: CASSQDPGEQFF. Here the CDR3 DNA reads TGCGCCAGCAGCCAAGATCCGGGGGAGCAGTTCTTC.

The J gene is TRBJ2-1, the V gene TRBV9; 10 nucleotides agree with TRBD2. Looked up from germline, CDR1 is SGDLS and CDR2 is YYNGEE. V lost 0 bases and J lost 6; bases outside the gene matches: 12. The CDR3 covers 18 residues. The CDR3 nucleotides read TGTGCCAGCAGCGTAGTCGATAGCGGGGGGTTTAAGATCAATGAGCAGTTCTTC. This codes for CASSVVDSGGFKINEQFF.

V usage is TRBV12-3 or TRBV12-4 and J usage is TRBJ1-5; D gene uncertain. The CDR3 length is 12 residues. Between the trimmed V and J ends, which lost 7 bases and 5 bases, there was a span of 9 bases. The CDR3 is CASTLWDQPQHF. The CDR3 DNA reads TGTGCCAGCACCCTTTGGGATCAGCCCCAGCATTTT.

CDR3 region: CASSPQREVRETQYF. CDR3 bases: TGTGCCAGCAGCCCCCAGCGGGAGGTGAGAGAGACCCAGTACTTC. The chain links TRBV7-9 to TRBJ2-5, with TRBD2 matching 9 bases. The CDR3 length is 15 residues. Germline CDR1 SEHNR, CDR2 FQNEAQ (reference sequence). The V gene end was trimmed by 5 bases and the J gene end by 4 bases; junction bases not matched to a gene: 8.